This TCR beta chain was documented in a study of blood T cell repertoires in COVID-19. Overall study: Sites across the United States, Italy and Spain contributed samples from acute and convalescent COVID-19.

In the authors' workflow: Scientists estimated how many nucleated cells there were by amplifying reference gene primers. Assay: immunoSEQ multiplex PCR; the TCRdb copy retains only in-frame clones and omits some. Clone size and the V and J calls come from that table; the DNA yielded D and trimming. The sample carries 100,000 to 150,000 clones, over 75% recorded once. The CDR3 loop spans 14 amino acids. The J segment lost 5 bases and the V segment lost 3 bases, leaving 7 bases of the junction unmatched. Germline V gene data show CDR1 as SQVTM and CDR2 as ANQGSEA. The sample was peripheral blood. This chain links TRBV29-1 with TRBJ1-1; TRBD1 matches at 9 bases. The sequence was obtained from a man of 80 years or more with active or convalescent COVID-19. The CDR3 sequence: CSVERTGAGTEAFF. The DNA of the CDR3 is TGCAGCGTTGAGCGGACAGGGGCAGGTACTGAAGCTTTCTTT.